The 28 T cell receptor beta chains presented below share a single source sample, sequenced in a study of blood T cell repertoires in COVID-19. Assay: immunoSEQ multiplex PCR; the TCRdb copy retains only in-frame clones and omits some. The sample shows around 100,000 clones, about 88% of them seen only once. Source material: peripheral blood. These TCRs come from a woman between 70 and 85 years old who had recovered from COVID-19.

With respect to this clone: In the same sample, other DNA sequences code for this CDR3. The chain employs TRBV11-2 and TRBJ2-7, with D possibly being TRBD1 (5 bases). Germline CDR1 SGHAT, CDR2 FQNNGV. CDR3 length: 12 amino acids. Trimming removed 5 bases from V and 3 bases from J, with 8 bases in between. The CDR3, as DNA: TGTGCCAGCAGCCTCCAGGGCTACGAGCAGTACTTC. Its protein product is CASSLQGYEQYF.

The chain is built from TRBV19 and TRBJ2-7, with 8 bases that match TRBD1. The V gene's germline CDR1 is LNHDA and CDR2 SQIVND (reference sequence). The CDR3 covers 15 residues. V shed 5 bases, J shed 2 bases, and the junction held 8 bases outside the gene matches. CDR3 in amino acids: CASSHPGQATYEQYF. CDR3 nucleotides: TGTGCCAGTAGTCATCCGGGACAGGCCACCTACGAGCAGTACTTC.

CDR3 sequence reads: CASSTGQVGGYTF. CDR3 DNA: TGTGCCAGCAGCACCGGACAGGTCGGAGGCTACACCTTC. The rearrangement uses TRBV13 and TRBJ1-2, with TRBD1 matching over 7 bases. The germline gives CDR1 PRHDT, CDR2 FYEKMQ (reference sequence). Germline trimming cut 5 bases from V and 8 bases from J; bases unmatched to any gene: 8. The CDR3 consists of 13 residues.

V is TRBV3-1 (or the pseudogene TRBV3-2) and J is TRBJ2-1, with D perhaps TRBD2 (6 bases). Germline V lookup: CDR1 LGHDT, CDR2 YNNKEL (reference sequence). V lost 7 bases, J lost 4 bases, and 14 bases lay in between. There are 14 residues in the CDR3. Here the CDR3 reads CASTLRRDYNEQFF. Here the CDR3 DNA reads TGTGCCAGCACCCTAAGGCGGGATTACAATGAGCAGTTCTTC.

This chain joins TRBV15 and TRBJ1-5, with D unresolved. This CDR3 has 14 residues. V was shortened by 1 base and J by 5 bases, with 9 bases between the two germline ends. CDR1 is LNHNV and CDR2 is YYDKDF in the germline V gene (reference sequence). The CDR3 loop is CATSRGSGDQPQHF. In DNA, the CDR3 is TGTGCCACCAGCAGAGGATCAGGTGATCAGCCCCAGCATTTT.

The rearrangement joins TRBV19 to TRBJ1-1; D is unresolved. The CDR3 totals 13 residues. Germline values: CDR1 LNHDA, CDR2 SQIVND (reference sequence). Trimming removed 5 bases at V and 2 bases at J, with 9 bases between. The CDR3 loop is CASSLGRNTEAFF. CDR3 nucleotide sequence: TGTGCCAGTAGTCTAGGGAGAAACACTGAAGCTTTCTTT.

The V gene is TRBV18, the J gene TRBJ2-7; D unclear. This CDR3 comprises 13 residues. Germline CDR1 is KGHSH and CDR2 is LQKENI. Trimming left V 2 bases short and J 1 base short, with 6 bases between. CDR3: CASSPASSYEQYF. The CDR3 DNA reads TGTGCCAGCTCACCAGCGAGTTCCTACGAGCAGTACTTC.

This chain connects TRBV30 to TRBJ1-2; D call uncertain. This CDR3 has 12 residues. V gave up 0 bases and J gave up 4 bases, with 6 bases separating them. The germline gives CDR1 GTSNPN, CDR2 SVGIG (reference sequence). The CDR3 is CAWSVRSYGYTF. The CDR3 nucleotides are TGTGCCTGGAGTGTACGGAGCTATGGCTACACCTTC.

This rearrangement joins TRBV7-3 to TRBJ2-3, with no clear D. The V end was cut by 1 base, the J end by 6 bases, with 8 bases between. This CDR3 spans 13 amino acids. The germline V gene encodes CDR1 SGHTA and CDR2 FQGTGA. The CDR3 DNA follows: TGTGCCAGCAGCTTAAACCAGAGGGATACGCAGTATTTT. Translating it yields CASSLNQRDTQYF. The entire variable domain, with the rest obtained from reference TRBV7-3 and TRBJ2-3, is as follows: GAGVSQTPSNKVTEKGKYVELRCDPISGHTALYWYRQSLGQGPEFLIYFQGTGAADDSGLPNDRFFAVRPEGSVSTLKIQRTERGDSAVYLCASSLNQRDTQYFGPGTRLTVL.

The rearrangement links TRBV5-4 to TRBJ2-3; TRBD1 might be the D (6 bases). The length of the CDR3 is 15 residues. Trimming left V 0 bases short and J 5 bases short, with 13 bases between. CDR1 is SGHNT and CDR2 is YYREEE in the germline V gene (reference sequence). The CDR3 loop is CASSLGTQGLDTQYF. CDR3 coding DNA: TGTGCCAGCAGCTTGGGAACCCAGGGGTTAGATACGCAGTATTTT.

Regarding this clone: Additional DNA sequences in this sample encode the identical CDR3. The chain links TRBV19 to TRBJ1-1, with TRBD1 identical over 10 bases. Trimming took 7 bases from V and 4 from J; bases not matched to a gene: 6. Germline V CDR1 and CDR2: LNHDA, SQIVND (reference sequence). CDR3 length equals 14 residues. The CDR3 sequence: CASTPGQGTTEAFF. The DNA for the CDR3 is TGTGCCAGTACTCCGGGACAGGGGACCACTGAAGCTTTCTTT.

This chain connects TRBV4-2 to TRBJ1-5; D call uncertain. The CDR3 spans 12 residues. Germline V gene data show CDR1 as LGHNA and CDR2 as YNFKEQ. The V gene lost 3 bases and the J gene lost 5 bases, with 5 bases spanning the gap. As DNA, the CDR3 is TGTGCCAGCAGCCACTTTGATCAGCCCCAGCATTTT. It yields the protein CASSHFDQPQHF.

The genes are TRBV2 and TRBJ1-1, with 10 bases identical to TRBD1. CDR3 length: 14 amino acids. With V trimmed by 9 bases and J by 5 bases, 9 bases remained unmatched. Looked up from germline, CDR1 is SNHLY and CDR2 is FYNNEI. The CDR3 here is CASLRQGQGTEAFF. CDR3 nucleotide sequence: TGTGCCAGTCTGCGACAGGGACAGGGGACTGAAGCTTTCTTT. The full variable domain, rest sourced from reference TRBV2 and TRBJ1-1, is EPEVTQTPSHQVTQMGQEVILRCVPISNHLYFYWYRQILGQKVEFLVSFYNNEISEKSEIFDDQFSVERPDGSNFTLKIRSTKLEDSAMYFCASLRQGQGTEAFFGQGTRLTVV.

J is TRBJ2-1 and V is TRBV9; 10 positions match TRBD1. In germline, CDR1 is SGDLS, CDR2 YYNGEE. The CDR3 is made up of 16 amino acids. J gave up 4 bases and V 4 bases, and 8 bases lay outside the gene matches. In DNA form, the CDR3 reads TGTGCCAGCAGCCCCCTGGACAGGGGGGGTTACAATGAGCAGTTCTTC. Its translation is CASSPLDRGGYNEQFF.

This chain links TRBV11-2 with TRBJ2-3; 12 bases line up with TRBD2. CDR1 SGHAT and CDR2 FQNNGV come from the germline V gene. After removal of 1 base from V and 4 bases from J, the junction contained 3 bases not matched to a gene. CDR3 size: 16 residues. Here the CDR3 reads CASSLALAGGPDTQYF. The CDR3 region has the DNA TGTGCCAGCAGCTTAGCCCTAGCGGGAGGGCCAGATACGCAGTATTTT.

The rearrangement links TRBV6-5 to TRBJ1-6; perhaps TRBD1 as D (6 bases). Germline CDR1 and CDR2: MNHEY and SVGAGI. Trimming cost V 10 bases and J 8 bases, with 18 bases left between them. This CDR3 comprises 14 residues. This CDR3 reads CAIARGRGDSPLHF. In nucleotides, the CDR3 is TGTGCCATCGCTAGGGGGAGGGGAGATTCACCCCTCCACTTT.

The genes are TRBV27 and TRBJ1-6, with TRBD1 matching over 8 bases. The J segment lost 5 bases and the V segment lost 5 bases, leaving 5 bases of the junction unmatched. Germline V gene sequence: CDR1 MNHEY, CDR2 SMNVEV (reference sequence). This CDR3 region has 15 residues. In DNA, the CDR3 is TGTGCCAGCAGTCCGACAGGGGTCAATAATTCACCCCTCCACTTT. The encoded protein is CASSPTGVNNSPLHF.

The rearrangement links TRBV28 to TRBJ1-5; no clear D gene. In germline, CDR1 is MDHEN, CDR2 SYDVKM. The V and J ends lost 10 bases and 4 bases respectively, with 5 bases between them. The CDR3 runs to 10 residues. As DNA, the CDR3 is TGTGCCACCTCTAATCAGCCCCAGCATTTT. It codes for CATSNQPQHF.

The chain couples TRBV3-1 (or the pseudogene TRBV3-2) to TRBJ2-3, with a possible D match to TRBD1 (5 bases). V lost 3 bases and J lost 7, with 20 bases in between. The CDR3 consists of 16 residues. Per the germline V gene, CDR1 is LGHDT and CDR2 is YNNKEL (reference sequence). The DNA for the CDR3 is TGTGCCAGCAGCCAGGGTGCGCCTTTAAGGGGAAATACGCAGTATTTT. It encodes CASSQGAPLRGNTQYF.

The rearrangement links TRBV18 to TRBJ2-7; 11 nucleotides agree with TRBD2. The germline V gene encodes CDR1 KGHSH and CDR2 LQKENI. After removal of 3 bases from V and 5 bases from J, the junction contained 6 bases not matched to a gene. This CDR3 comprises 15 residues. As DNA, the CDR3 is TGTGCCAGCTCACCGCGGACTAGCGGGTTAGACGAGCAGTACTTC. Its protein product is CASSPRTSGLDEQYF.

The chain is built from TRBV5-4 and TRBJ2-7, with 10 bases that match TRBD2. CDR1 and CDR2 (germline): SGHNT, YYREEE (reference sequence). With V trimmed by 0 bases and J by 3 bases, 6 bases remained unmatched. The CDR3 is 16 residues long. In DNA, the CDR3 is TGTGCCAGCAGCTTGGCAGGGCTAGCGGGAGACTACGAGCAGTACTTC. It translates to CASSLAGLAGDYEQYF. Full variable domain (outside the CDR3, taken from reference TRBV5-4 and TRBJ2-7): ETGVTQSPTHLIKTRGQQVTLRCSSQSGHNTVSWYQQALGQGPQFIFQYYREEENGRGNFPPRFSGLQFPNYSSELNVNALELDDSALYLCASSLAGLAGDYEQYFGPGTRLTVT.

Only one count was recorded for this clone. The chain carries TRBV3-1 (or the pseudogene TRBV3-2) and TRBJ1-5; D is possibly TRBD1 (5 bases). The V end lost 1 base, the J end lost 3 bases, and 10 bases lay between the germline ends. Germline loops: CDR1 LGHDT, CDR2 YNNKEL (reference sequence). The CDR3 contains 15 residues. The CDR3 sequence: CASSQVGGTNQPQHF. The DNA of the CDR3 is TGTGCCAGCAGCCAAGTTGGGGGGACCAATCAGCCCCAGCATTTT.

The chain links TRBV4-3 to TRBJ1-5; D perhaps matches TRBD1 (5 bases). Germline V gene lookup returns CDR1 LGHNA and CDR2 YSLEER. This CDR3 region has 16 residues. Trimming took off 0 bases at V and 5 bases at J, with 14 bases between the two ends. CDR3 sequence (DNA): TGCGCCAGCAGCCAAGATCTGGGACTTCTCTATCAGCCCCAGCATTTT. This sequence encodes CASSQDLGLLYQPQHF.

The rearrangement joins TRBV4-1 to TRBJ2-4, with D perhaps TRBD1 (6 bases). V lost 1 base and J lost 6, with 10 bases in between. The germline V gene encodes CDR1 MGHRA and CDR2 YSYEKL. The CDR3 covers 14 residues. The CDR3 loop reads CASSQVQQGNIQYF. In DNA, the CDR3 is TGCGCCAGCAGCCAAGTACAACAGGGAAACATTCAGTACTTC.

The chain uses TRBV2 and TRBJ2-2, with D perhaps matching TRBD2 (6 bases). Trimming took off 0 bases at V and 3 bases at J, with 17 bases between the two ends. The CDR3 is 18 residues long. CDR1 is SNHLY and CDR2 is FYNNEI in the germline V gene. The CDR3 DNA reads as TGTGCCAGCAGTGAAGCGCTTGGAGGGGCCGCGGACACCGGGGAGCTGTTTTTT. Its translation: CASSEALGGAADTGELFF.

This clone was picked up a small number of times. The chain couples TRBV6-5 to TRBJ1-2; a possible D gene is TRBD1 (6 bases). The CDR3 runs to 12 residues. From germline, CDR1 is MNHEY and CDR2 SVGAGI. Between the trimmed V and J ends, which lost 6 bases and 8 bases, there was a span of 13 bases. The DNA of the CDR3 is TGTGCCAGCAGGACAGGAGAATCGGGCTACACCTTC. It is translated as CASRTGESGYTF.

This rearrangement joins TRBV7-3 to TRBJ2-1; possible D gene TRBD1, 6 bases. The germline V gene encodes CDR1 SGHTA and CDR2 FQGTGA. V dropped 3 bases and J dropped 2 bases, with 11 bases sitting between them. This CDR3 comprises 15 residues. The CDR3 spells CASSLGTPTYNEQFF. In DNA form, the CDR3 reads TGTGCCAGCAGCTTGGGGACACCTACCTACAATGAGCAGTTCTTC. Together with reference TRBV7-3 and TRBJ2-1, the CDR3 gives the full variable domain: GAGVSQTPSNKVTEKGKYVELRCDPISGHTALYWYRQSLGQGPEFLIYFQGTGAADDSGLPNDRFFAVRPEGSVSTLKIQRTERGDSAVYLCASSLGTPTYNEQFFGPGTRLTVL.

The CDR3 reads CASSLVVGDYGYTF. The CDR3 nucleotides are TGTGCCAGCAGCTTAGTCGTCGGAGACTATGGCTACACCTTC. The chain carries TRBV7-2 and TRBJ1-2, with D uncertain. Trimming took 1 base from V and 3 from J, leaving 9 bases between them. The CDR3 has 14 residues. Germline assignment: CDR1 SGHTA and CDR2 FQGNSA.